Below, 16 T cell receptor beta chains from the same sample are listed, as sequenced in a study of cytomegalovirus exposure and HLA in healthy donors. The PCR was carried out with 60 Vbeta primers and 13 Jbeta primers. This table comes from immunoSEQ multiplex PCR, and its TCRdb copy is limited to in-frame clones, with some not included. The data hold about 200,000 clones, with 70% to 90% observed a single time. The specimen sequenced was PBMCs. The receptor set was obtained from a woman between 50 and 59 years old in good health and CMV-seronegative.

V gene TRBV28 combines with J gene TRBJ1-1, with D perhaps TRBD1 (5 bases). V lost 7 bases and J 9 bases, leaving 15 bases between the germline ends. Germline V gene lookup returns CDR1 MDHEN and CDR2 SYDVKM. The CDR3 spans 12 residues. CDR3 in amino acids: CASNMGSGKAFF. The CDR3 DNA reads TGTGCCAGCAACATGGGGTCAGGGAAAGCTTTCTTT.

As concerns this clone: No conserved phenylalanine or tryptophan ends this CDR3, so it is likely a read error. This chain joins TRBV5-1 and TRBJ1-1; TRBD1 matches at 10 bases. CDR3 length equals 16 residues. J was trimmed by 6 bases and V by 5 bases; bases with no gene match: 13. Germline CDR1 is SGHRS and CDR2 is YFSETQ. In DNA, the CDR3 is TGCGCCAGCAGTCGCCCCCCGGGACAGGGGAAGGCTGAAGCTTTCTCT. Translated, it gives CASSRPPGQGKAEAFS.

This clone appeared a single time. The gene calls are TRBV7-2 and TRBJ2-5, with TRBD2 identical over 9 bases. Per germline, CDR1 SGHTA and CDR2 FQGNSA. V lost 5 bases and J lost 5; bases outside the gene matches: 6. The CDR3 spans 14 residues. The CDR3 DNA sequence: TGTGCCAGCAGCGCGGGGGGGTTGAGGGAGACCCAGTACTTC. It translates to CASSAGGLRETQYF.

This clone was picked up a small number of times. The chain employs TRBV7-8 and TRBJ2-5, with D possibly being TRBD2 (5 bases). The assigned J gene may be wrong: the sequence end matches TRBJ2-7 better. The CDR3 runs 16 residues. Germline V gene lookup returns CDR1 SGHVS and CDR2 FQNEAQ. DNA for the CDR3: TGTGCCAGCAGCCAAACGAGGACTGGGAGCTCCTACGAGCAGTACTTC. This gives the protein CASSQTRTGSSYEQYF.

This rearrangement joins TRBV19 to TRBJ2-2; 7 bases are shared with TRBD2. V was pared by 7 bases and J by 1 base, with 9 bases of the junction left unmatched. The CDR3 is made up of 16 amino acids. In germline, CDR1 is LNHDA, CDR2 SQIVND (reference sequence). The CDR3 nucleotides read TGTGCCAGTACCGCCGGCGGCGGGAGGAACACCGGGGAGCTGTTTTTT. Its protein product is CASTAGGGRNTGELFF. Variable domain in full (rest from reference TRBV19 and TRBJ2-2): DGGITQSPKYLFRKEGQNVTLSCEQNLNHDAMYWYRQDPGQGLRLIYYSQIVNDFQKGDIAEGYSVSREKKESFPLTVTSAQKNPTAFYLCASTAGGGRNTGELFFGEGSRLTVL.

The V and J genes are TRBV6-1 and TRBJ1-5, with no clear D. This CDR3 spans 14 amino acids. Germline V CDR1 and CDR2: MNHNS, SASEGT. V gave up 8 bases and J gave up 5 bases, with 16 bases separating them. CDR3 residues: CASPSGDVDQPQHF. The CDR3 nucleotides are TGTGCCAGCCCTAGCGGTGACGTTGATCAGCCCCAGCATTTT.

This clone has only a few counts. The chain links TRBV6-7 to TRBJ1-1, with D perhaps matching TRBD1 (6 bases). TRBV6-7 is placed among ORFs of uncertain function. Trimming stripped 7 bases from V and 2 bases from J, with 17 bases between. The CDR3 contains 15 residues. The CDR3 is CASTSGQPFNTEAFF. CDR3 DNA: TGTGCCAGCACCTCCGGACAGCCTTTTAACACTGAAGCTTTCTTT.

This chain joins TRBV19 and TRBJ2-3; 9 nucleotides line up with TRBD2. Germline-derived CDR1 and CDR2 are LNHDA and SQIVND (reference sequence). This CDR3 has 16 residues. The ends lost 7 bases at V and 4 bases at J; junction bases unmatched: 12. CDR3 sequence: CASKRIAGDGSDTQYF. Written as DNA, the CDR3 is TGTGCCAGTAAAAGGATAGCGGGAGATGGATCAGATACGCAGTATTTT.

J is TRBJ2-7 and V is TRBV7-3; 8 bases are shared with TRBD2. The CDR3 has 15 amino acids. J gave up 3 bases and V 1 base, and 5 bases lay outside the gene matches. In germline, CDR1 is SGHTA, CDR2 FQGTGA. The CDR3 loop is CASSLRPGGDYEQYF. The CDR3 DNA is TGTGCCAGCAGCTTAAGACCGGGGGGGGACTACGAGCAGTACTTC.

The chain recombines TRBV5-5 with TRBJ2-3; D ambiguous. Per the germline V gene, CDR1 is SGHKS and CDR2 is YYEKEE (reference sequence). The CDR3 length is 12 residues. Trimming took 1 base from V and 4 from J, leaving 4 bases between them. The CDR3 DNA sequence: TGTGCCAGCAGCTTGATCTCAGATACGCAGTATTTT. This translates into CASSLISDTQYF. The complete variable domain, with remaining parts taken from reference TRBV5-5 and TRBJ2-3, reads DAGVTQSPTHLIKTRGQQVTLRCSPISGHKSVSWYQQVLGQGPQFIFQYYEKEERGRGNFPDRFSARQFPNYSSELNVNALLLGDSALYLCASSLISDTQYFGPGTRLTVL.

This chain uses TRBV27 with TRBJ1-4; possibly TRBD1 for D (6 bases). This CDR3 comprises 14 residues. CDR1 is MNHEY and CDR2 is SMNVEV in the germline V gene (reference sequence). The germline V and J ends were trimmed by 7 bases and 4 bases, with 13 bases remaining between them. CDR3 in DNA: TGTGCCAGCACCTCAGGGGCGGATAATGAAAAACTGTTTTTT. It yields the protein CASTSGADNEKLFF.

The chain is built from TRBV10-3 and TRBJ1-6; D call uncertain. This CDR3 contains 13 residues. The germline V gene has CDR1 ENHRY and CDR2 SYGVKD. Trimming stripped 6 bases from V and 8 bases from J, with 11 bases between. The CDR3 region is CAISPTIDSPLHF. CDR3 nucleotides: TGTGCCATCAGCCCAACTATAGATTCACCCCTCCACTTT.

Only one count was recorded for this clone. The V and J genes are TRBV7-9 and TRBJ2-7; 8 nucleotides line up with TRBD1. J lost 3 bases, V lost 6 bases, and 10 bases had no gene match. This CDR3 region has 15 residues. Germline V CDR1 and CDR2: SEHNR, FQNEAQ (reference sequence). DNA of the CDR3: TGTGCCAGCAGTCCTGGACAGGGCCCCAGCTACGAGCAGTACTTC. This sequence encodes CASSPGQGPSYEQYF.

This clone was detected only once. V is TRBV9 and J is TRBJ1-1; 9 bases are a match to TRBD1. After removal of 4 bases from V and 4 bases from J, the junction contained 14 bases not matched to a gene. This CDR3 contains 17 residues. Germline CDR1 SGDLS, CDR2 YYNGEE. In nucleotides, the CDR3 is TGTGCCAGCAGCCCACACTCGTACAGGGGGCAAGTCACTGAAGCTTTCTTT. Encoded protein: CASSPHSYRGQVTEAFF.

The chain uses TRBV30 and TRBJ2-1; possible D gene TRBD1, 6 bases. The CDR3 extends over 17 amino acids. Trimming removed 3 bases at V and 2 bases at J, with 20 bases between. Germline V gene sequence: CDR1 GTSNPN, CDR2 SVGIG (reference sequence). The CDR3 nucleotides read TGTGCCTGGAGCCCGGGTCCTGGGGGCCGTCCCTACAATGAGCAGTTCTTC. Translating gives CAWSPGPGGRPYNEQFF.

The CDR3 loop reads CASSPQDRAEQYF. The CDR3 nucleotides read TGTGCCAGCTCACCACAGGACAGGGCCGAGCAGTACTTC. This sequence joins TRBV18 and TRBJ2-7; 8 nucleotides align to TRBD1. The V gene end was trimmed by 1 base and the J gene end by 6 bases; junction bases not matched to a gene: 2. Germline CDR1 reads KGHSH; CDR2 reads LQKENI. The CDR3 runs 13 residues.